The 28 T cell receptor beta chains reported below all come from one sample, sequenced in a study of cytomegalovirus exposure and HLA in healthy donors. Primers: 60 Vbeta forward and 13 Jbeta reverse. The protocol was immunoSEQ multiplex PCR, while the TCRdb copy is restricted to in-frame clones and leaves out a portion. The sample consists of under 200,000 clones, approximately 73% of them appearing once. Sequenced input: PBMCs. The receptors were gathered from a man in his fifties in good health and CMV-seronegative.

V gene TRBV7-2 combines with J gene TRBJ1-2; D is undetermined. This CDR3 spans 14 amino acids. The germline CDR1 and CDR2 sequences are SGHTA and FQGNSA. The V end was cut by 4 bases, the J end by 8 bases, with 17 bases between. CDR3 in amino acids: CASSSMPGYDGYTF. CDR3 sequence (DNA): TGTGCCAGCAGCTCCATGCCGGGTTATGACGGCTACACCTTC.

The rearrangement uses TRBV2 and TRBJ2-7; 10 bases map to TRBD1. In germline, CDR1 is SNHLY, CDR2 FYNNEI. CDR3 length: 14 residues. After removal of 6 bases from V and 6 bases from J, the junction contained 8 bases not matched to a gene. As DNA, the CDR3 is TGTGCCAGCAGGGGGCAGGGACAGGGGAGCGAGCAGTACTTC. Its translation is CASRGQGQGSEQYF.

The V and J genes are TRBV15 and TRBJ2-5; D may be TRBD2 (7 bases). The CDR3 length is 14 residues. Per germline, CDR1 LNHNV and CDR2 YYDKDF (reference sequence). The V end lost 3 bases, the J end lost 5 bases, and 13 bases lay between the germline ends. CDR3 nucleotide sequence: TGTGCCACCAGCAGGGGGGGGCGCCCTGAGACCCAGTACTTC. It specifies CATSRGGRPETQYF.

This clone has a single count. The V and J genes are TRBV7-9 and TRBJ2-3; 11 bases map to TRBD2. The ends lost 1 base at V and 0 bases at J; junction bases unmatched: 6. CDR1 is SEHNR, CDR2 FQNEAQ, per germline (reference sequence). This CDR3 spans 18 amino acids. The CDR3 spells CASSLGSGGAGSTDTQYF. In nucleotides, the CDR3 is TGTGCCAGCAGCTTAGGTAGCGGGGGGGCCGGGAGCACAGATACGCAGTATTTT.

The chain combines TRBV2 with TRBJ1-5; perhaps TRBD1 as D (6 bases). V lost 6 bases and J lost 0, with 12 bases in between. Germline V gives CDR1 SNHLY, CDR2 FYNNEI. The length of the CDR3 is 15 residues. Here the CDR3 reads CASRGDRSSNQPQHF. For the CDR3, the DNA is TGTGCCAGCAGGGGAGACAGGAGTAGCAATCAGCCCCAGCATTTT.

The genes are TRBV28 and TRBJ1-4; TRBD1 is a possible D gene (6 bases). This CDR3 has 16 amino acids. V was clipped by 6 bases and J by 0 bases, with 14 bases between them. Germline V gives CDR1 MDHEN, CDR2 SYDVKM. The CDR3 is CASSPDSLTTNEKLFF. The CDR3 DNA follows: TGTGCCAGCAGCCCGGACAGTCTCACAACTAATGAAAAACTGTTTTTT.

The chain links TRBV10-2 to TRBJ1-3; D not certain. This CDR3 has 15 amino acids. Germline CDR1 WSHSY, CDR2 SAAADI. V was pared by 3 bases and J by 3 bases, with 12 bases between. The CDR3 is CASSDPRKGGNTIYF. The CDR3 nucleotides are TGCGCCAGCAGTGACCCCAGGAAAGGTGGAAACACCATATATTTT.

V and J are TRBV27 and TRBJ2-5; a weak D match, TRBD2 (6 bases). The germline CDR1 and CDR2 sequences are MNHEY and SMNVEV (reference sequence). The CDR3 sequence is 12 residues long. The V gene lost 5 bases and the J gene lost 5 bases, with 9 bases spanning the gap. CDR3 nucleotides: TGTGCCAGCAGTAGTCGGGGGGAGACCCAGTACTTC. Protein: CASSSRGETQYF.

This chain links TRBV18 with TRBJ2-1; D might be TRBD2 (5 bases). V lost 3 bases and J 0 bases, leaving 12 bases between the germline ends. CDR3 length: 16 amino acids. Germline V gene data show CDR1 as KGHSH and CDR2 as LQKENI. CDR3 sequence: CASSPQTRGSYNEQFF. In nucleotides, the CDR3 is TGTGCCAGCTCACCGCAGACCCGGGGCTCCTACAATGAGCAGTTCTTC.

CDR3 sequence (DNA): TGTGCCAGCAGCGAAGTCAGGGGATCCTACAATGAGCAGTTCTTC. It codes for CASSEVRGSYNEQFF. This chain joins TRBV7-2 and TRBJ2-1, with TRBD1 as a possible D gene (6 bases). V shed 5 bases and J shed 1 base, with 12 bases lying between them. CDR1 SGHTA and CDR2 FQGNSA come from the germline V gene. The CDR3 has 15 residues.

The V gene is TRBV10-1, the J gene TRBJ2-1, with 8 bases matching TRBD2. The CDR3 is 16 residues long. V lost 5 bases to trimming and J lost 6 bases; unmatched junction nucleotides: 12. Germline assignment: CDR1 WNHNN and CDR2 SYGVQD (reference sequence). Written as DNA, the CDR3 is TGCGCCAGCAGTCCTACGGGACCGGGACTAGGCAATGAGCAGTTCTTC. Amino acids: CASSPTGPGLGNEQFF.

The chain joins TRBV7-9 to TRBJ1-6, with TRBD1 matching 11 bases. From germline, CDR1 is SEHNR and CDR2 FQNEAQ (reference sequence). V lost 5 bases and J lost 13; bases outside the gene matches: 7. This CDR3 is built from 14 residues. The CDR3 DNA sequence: TGTGCCAGCAGCCCCACCGGGACAGGGGGGCCCCTCCACTTT. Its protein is CASSPTGTGGPLHF. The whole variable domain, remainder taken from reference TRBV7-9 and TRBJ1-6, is DTGVSQNPRHKITKRGQNVTFRCDPISEHNRLYWYRQTLGQGPEFLTYFQNEAQLEKSRLLSDRFSAERPKGSFSTLEIQRTEQGDSAMYLCASSPTGTGGPLHFGNGTRLTVT.

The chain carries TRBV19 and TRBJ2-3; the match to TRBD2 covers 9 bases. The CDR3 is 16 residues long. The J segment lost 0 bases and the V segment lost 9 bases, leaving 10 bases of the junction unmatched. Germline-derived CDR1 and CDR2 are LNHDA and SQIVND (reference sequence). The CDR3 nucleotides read TGTGCCAGCAAGGGCCTCGGGACTAGCAGCACAGATACGCAGTATTTT. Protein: CASKGLGTSSTDTQYF.

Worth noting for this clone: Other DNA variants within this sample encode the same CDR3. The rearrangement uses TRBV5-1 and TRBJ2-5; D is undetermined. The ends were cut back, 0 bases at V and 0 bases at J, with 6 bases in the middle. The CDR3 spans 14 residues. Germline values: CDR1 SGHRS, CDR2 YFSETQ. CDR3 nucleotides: TGCGCCAGCAGCTTGGGAGGTTACCAAGAGACCCAGTACTTC. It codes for CASSLGGYQETQYF.

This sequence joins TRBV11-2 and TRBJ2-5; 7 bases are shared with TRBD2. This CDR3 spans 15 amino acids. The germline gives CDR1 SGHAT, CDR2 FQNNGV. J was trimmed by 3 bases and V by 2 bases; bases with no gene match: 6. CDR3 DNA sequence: TGTGCCAGCAGCTTATGGGGCCGGGAGGAAGAGACCCAGTACTTC. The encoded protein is CASSLWGREEETQYF.

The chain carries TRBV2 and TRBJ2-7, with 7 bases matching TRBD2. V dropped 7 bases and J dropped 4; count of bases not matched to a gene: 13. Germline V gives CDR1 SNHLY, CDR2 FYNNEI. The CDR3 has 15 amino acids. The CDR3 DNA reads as TGTGCCAGCAAGCAAGGAGCGGGGAAGGTATACGAGCAGTACTTC. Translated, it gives CASKQGAGKVYEQYF. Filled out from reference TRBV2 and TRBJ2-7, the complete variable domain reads EPEVTQTPSHQVTQMGQEVILRCVPISNHLYFYWYRQILGQKVEFLVSFYNNEISEKSEIFDDQFSVERPDGSNFTLKIRSTKLEDSAMYFCASKQGAGKVYEQYFGPGTRLTVT.

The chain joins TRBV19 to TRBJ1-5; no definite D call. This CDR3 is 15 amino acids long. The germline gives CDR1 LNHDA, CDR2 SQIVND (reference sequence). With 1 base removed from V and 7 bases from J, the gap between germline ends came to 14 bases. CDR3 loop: CASSIVGGPIQPQHF. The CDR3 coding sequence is TGTGCCAGTAGTATAGTCGGAGGCCCAATCCAGCCCCAGCATTTT. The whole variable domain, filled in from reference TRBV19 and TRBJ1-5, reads DGGITQSPKYLFRKEGQNVTLSCEQNLNHDAMYWYRQDPGQGLRLIYYSQIVNDFQKGDIAEGYSVSREKKESFPLTVTSAQKNPTAFYLCASSIVGGPIQPQHFGDGTRLSIL.

This CDR3 is CASSLALAGATEAFF. The DNA of the CDR3 is TGTGCCAGCAGCTTAGCGCTGGCAGGGGCCACTGAAGCTTTCTTT. The chain uses TRBV7-2 and TRBJ1-1; tentatively, D is TRBD1 (6 bases). V was trimmed by 0 bases and J by 4 bases, leaving 12 bases between them. The CDR3 runs to 15 residues. Looked up from germline, CDR1 is SGHTA and CDR2 is FQGNSA.

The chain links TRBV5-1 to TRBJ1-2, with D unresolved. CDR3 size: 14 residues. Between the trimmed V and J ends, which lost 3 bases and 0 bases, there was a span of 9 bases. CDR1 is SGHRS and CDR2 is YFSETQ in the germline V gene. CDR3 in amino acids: CASSSQQANYGYTF. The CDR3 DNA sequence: TGCGCCAGCAGCTCCCAACAAGCTAACTATGGCTACACCTTC.

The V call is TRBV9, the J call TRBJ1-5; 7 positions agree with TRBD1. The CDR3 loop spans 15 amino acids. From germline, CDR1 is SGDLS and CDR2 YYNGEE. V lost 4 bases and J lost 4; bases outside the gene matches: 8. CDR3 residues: CASSTSTGPNQPQHF. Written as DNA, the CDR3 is TGTGCCAGCAGCACTTCGACAGGGCCTAATCAGCCCCAGCATTTT.

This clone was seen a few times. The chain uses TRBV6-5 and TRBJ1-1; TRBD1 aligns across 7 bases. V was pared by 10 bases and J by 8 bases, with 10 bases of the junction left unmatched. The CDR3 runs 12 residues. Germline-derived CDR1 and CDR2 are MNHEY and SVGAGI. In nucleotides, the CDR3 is TGTGCCATCCACAGGGGTCAGGGAGAAGCTTTCTTT. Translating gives CAIHRGQGEAFF.

CDR3: CASSQEVLAGAYNEQFF. The CDR3 DNA reads as TGCGCCAGCAGCCAAGAAGTACTAGCGGGTGCCTACAATGAGCAGTTCTTC. The chain uses TRBV4-3 and TRBJ2-1; TRBD2 agrees at 9 bases. Trimming cost V 0 bases and J 2 bases; bases outside gene matches: 5. Per germline, CDR1 LGHNA and CDR2 YSLEER. The CDR3 consists of 17 residues.

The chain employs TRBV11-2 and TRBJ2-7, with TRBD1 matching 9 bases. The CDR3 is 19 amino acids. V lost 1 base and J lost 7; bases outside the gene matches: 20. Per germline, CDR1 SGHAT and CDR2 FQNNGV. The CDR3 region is CASSLGQGVVEVGASEQYF. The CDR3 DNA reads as TGTGCCAGCAGCTTAGGACAGGGGGTCGTAGAAGTTGGGGCTAGTGAGCAGTACTTC.

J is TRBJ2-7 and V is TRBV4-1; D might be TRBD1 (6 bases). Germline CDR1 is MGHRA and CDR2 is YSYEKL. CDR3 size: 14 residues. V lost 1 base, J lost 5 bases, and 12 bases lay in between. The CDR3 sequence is CASSQVHRDDEQYF. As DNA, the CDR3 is TGCGCCAGCAGCCAAGTCCACAGGGATGACGAGCAGTACTTC.

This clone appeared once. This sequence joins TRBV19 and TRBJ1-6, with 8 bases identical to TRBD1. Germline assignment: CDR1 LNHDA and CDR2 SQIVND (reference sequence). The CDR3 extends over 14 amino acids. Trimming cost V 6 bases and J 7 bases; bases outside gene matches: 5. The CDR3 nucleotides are TGTGCCAGTAGCCGGACAGGGTCAAATTCACCCCTCCACTTT. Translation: CASSRTGSNSPLHF. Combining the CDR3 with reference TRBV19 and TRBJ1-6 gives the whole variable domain DGGITQSPKYLFRKEGQNVTLSCEQNLNHDAMYWYRQDPGQGLRLIYYSQIVNDFQKGDIAEGYSVSREKKESFPLTVTSAQKNPTAFYLCASSRTGSNSPLHFGNGTRLTVT.

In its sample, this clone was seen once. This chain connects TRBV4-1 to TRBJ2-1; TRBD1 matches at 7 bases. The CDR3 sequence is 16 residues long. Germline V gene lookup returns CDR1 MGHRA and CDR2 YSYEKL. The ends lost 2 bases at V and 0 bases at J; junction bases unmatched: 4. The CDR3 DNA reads TGCGCCAGCAGCCAAACAGGGACAGACTCCTACAATGAGCAGTTCTTC. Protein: CASSQTGTDSYNEQFF.

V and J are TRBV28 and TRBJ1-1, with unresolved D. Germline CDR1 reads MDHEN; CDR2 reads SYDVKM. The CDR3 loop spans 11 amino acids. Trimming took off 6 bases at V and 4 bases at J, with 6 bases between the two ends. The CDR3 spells CASRTSTEAFF. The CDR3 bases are TGTGCCAGCAGGACAAGCACTGAAGCTTTCTTT.

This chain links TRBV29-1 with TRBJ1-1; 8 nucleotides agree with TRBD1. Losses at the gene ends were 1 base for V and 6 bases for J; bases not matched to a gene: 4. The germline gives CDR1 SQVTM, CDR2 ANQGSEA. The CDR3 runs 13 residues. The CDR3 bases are TGCAGCGTTGAAGTACAGGGGGGAGCTGAAGCTTTCTTT. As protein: CSVEVQGGAEAFF.